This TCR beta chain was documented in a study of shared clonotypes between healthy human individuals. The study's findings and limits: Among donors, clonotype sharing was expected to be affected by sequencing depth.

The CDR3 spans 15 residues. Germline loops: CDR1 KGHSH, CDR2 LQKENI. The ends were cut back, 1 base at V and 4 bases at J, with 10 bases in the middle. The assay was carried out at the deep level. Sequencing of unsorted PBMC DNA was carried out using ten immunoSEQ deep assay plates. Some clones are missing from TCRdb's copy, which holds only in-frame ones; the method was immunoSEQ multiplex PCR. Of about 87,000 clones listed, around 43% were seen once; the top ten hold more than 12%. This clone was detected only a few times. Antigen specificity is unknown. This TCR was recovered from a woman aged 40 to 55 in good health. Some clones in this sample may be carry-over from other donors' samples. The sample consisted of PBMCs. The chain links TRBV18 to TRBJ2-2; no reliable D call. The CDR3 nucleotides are TGTGCCAGCTCACCACGCCGCCAGAGCACCGGGGAGCTGTTTTTT. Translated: CASSPRRQSTGELFF.